These T cell receptor beta chains were read from a single sample in a study of early T cells in non-severe SARS-CoV-2 infection. TCRdb called the 5' RACE reads again in MiXCR, with one record for every CDR3 protein. The sample holds 50,000 to 60,000 distinct CDR3 sequences, 9.5% to 15% seen once. Sequences were obtained from whole blood. The receptors originated from an adult who was a healthcare worker with PCR-confirmed SARS-CoV-2 infection or an uninfected control (not recorded which). CDR3s leave out the opening cysteine and the closing phenylalanine or tryptophan. Fields, in order: CDR3 length, D gene, V gene, CDR3 protein. The D gene is left open where the match is weak.

CDR3 length: 12
D gene: .
V gene: TRBV7-9
CDR3 protein: ASSPGGGRGTLF

CDR3 length: 13
D gene: TRBD2
V gene: TRBV7-7
CDR3 protein: ASSFRGGAGNEQF

CDR3 length: 14
D gene: .
V gene: TRBV20-1
CDR3 protein: SAREGGGPRENTQY

CDR3 length: 9
D gene: .
V gene: TRBV6-6
CDR3 protein: ASSHNTEAF

CDR3 length: 13
D gene: .
V gene: TRBV4-1
CDR3 protein: ASSPGAQINTEAF

CDR3 length: 13
D gene: .
V gene: TRBV7-9
CDR3 protein: ASSWGTLNTGELF

CDR3 length: 8
D gene: .
V gene: TRBV11-2
CDR3 protein: ASSQDEQY

CDR3 length: 14
D gene: TRBD1
V gene: TRBV18
CDR3 protein: ASSPRSGGRGSEQY

CDR3 length: 10
D gene: .
V gene: TRBV14
CDR3 protein: ASSQGHHEAF

CDR3 length: 10
D gene: TRBD1
V gene: TRBV29-1
CDR3 protein: SVTGGGETQY

CDR3 length: 12
D gene: TRBD1
V gene: TRBV11-2
CDR3 protein: ASTLSTGDYGYT

CDR3 length: 10
D gene: .
V gene: TRBV11-2
CDR3 protein: ASSLGVGELF

CDR3 length: 14
D gene: TRBD2
V gene: TRBV11-2
CDR3 protein: ASSSGLAGGVGEQF

CDR3 length: 13
D gene: .
V gene: TRBV6-5
CDR3 protein: ASSYMWGGRNIQY

CDR3 length: 15
D gene: .
V gene: TRBV18
CDR3 protein: ASSTGQARISGNTIY

CDR3 length: 13
D gene: TRBD1
V gene: TRBV4-1
CDR3 protein: ASSLSGTGAYEQY